This T cell receptor beta chain stems from a study of type 1 and type 2 diabetes patients listed by TCRdb under 2016. Describing the broader study: Nine type 1 diabetes patients, a few type 2 diabetes patients and roughly 6 nondiabetic controls, all recruited in China, made up the cohort. In the study, high-throughput sequencing was used to profile TCRbeta repertoires so that type 1 diabetes, type 2 diabetes and nondiabetic individuals could be compared. The TCRbeta libraries underwent paired-end sequencing on Illumina HiSeq 2000 or MiSeq instruments. Type 2 diabetes patients served as a disease comparison group for the type 1 diabetes patients. A total of 18,976,912 paired-end reads was generated across the whole study. Throughout the study, CD4 or CD8 MicroBeads on MACS columns were used to positively select CD4+ and CD8+ T cells from PBMCs. Comparing roughly 20-cycle and roughly 23-cycle amplification showed similar V gene usage, suggesting similar primer efficiencies and random PCR bias. Points the paper makes about the study in general: Type 2 diabetes and control samples had highly correlated V and J gene usage patterns, with an average between-sample correlation of roughly 0.97. Age and gender were not matched between study groups, possibly biasing interpretation. High diversity was shown by type 2 diabetes repertoires, and the diversity was significantly greater than that of type 1 diabetes repertoires in both CD4+ and CD8+ T cells. Type 2 diabetes patients had few highly-expanded CD4+ clones (median one), and those clones made up a median about 4% of reads. Only a limited number of T2D and control samples were sequenced, so some T1D-only HECs might also appear in more T2D or control samples.

Every diabetic patient fulfilled standard classification criteria for type 1 or type 2 diabetes, and glucose and C-peptide were evaluated using WHO-recommended methods. Exclusion applied to any donor with other autoimmune diseases or infections within the previous four weeks. A roughly 10-milliliter sample of peripheral blood was drawn from every participant. LymphoPrep density separation was used to isolate PBMCs. The run used an Illumina MiSeq. Genomic DNA from sorted T cell subsets was used as template for TCRbeta CDR3 amplification. The TCRbeta CDR3 region was amplified by multiplex PCR using 30 forward and 13 reverse primers. PCR products were purified with AMPure XP beads, after which indices and adaptors were added in a second approximately 25-cycle PCR. Libraries were gel-purified using the QIAquick Gel Extraction Kit before sequencing. In the authors' own workflow: FLASH was used to merge the paired-end reads, and IgBLAST was used to align the reads to IMGT V, D and J germline references. Reads with less than 70% alignment identity to germline references were removed, leaving 11,114,426 reads across the study. CDR3 boundaries, reading frame and productivity were assigned following IMGT definitions. Clones at or above 1% of reads were defined as highly-expanded clones, and diversity was measured by normalized Shannon entropy. Unpaired two-tailed t-tests were used to test group differences in Shannon entropy. TCRdb handled the public reads itself, with Q25 trimming in fastp and clone calling in MiXCR, and kept productive beta chains. Rows are combined by CDR3 protein, so each entry shows the most common genes and DNA. The V and J calls and clone size are TCRdb's, not the authors'. The sample data list 280,000 or so distinct CDR3 sequences, and more than 40% of these were observed just once. Approximately 15% of the sample is in the top ten clones.

This clonotype was detected a few times. The target of this receptor is not known. Base qualities are missing; no much larger clone stands one base away. This clonotype originated in a man aged 18 to 29 with type 2 diabetes. Sequenced input: peripheral blood mononuclear cells (PBMCs).

The DNA is as follows: TGTGCCAGCAGCTCCCGGGACCTACAAGAGACCCAGTACTTC. Its protein is CASSSRDLQETQYF. This sequence uses TRBV7-8 and TRBJ2-5; the D gene could be either TRBD1 or TRBD2, each agreeing at 5 bases. Reading the germline V gene gives CDR1 SGHVS and CDR2 FQNEAQ. Taken from cysteine to phenylalanine, the CDR3 has 14 residues. Just the 42-base CDR3 DNA is kept, in frame starting at base 1. V is shortened by 4 bases, J by 2 bases, and the region joining them spans 11 bases.